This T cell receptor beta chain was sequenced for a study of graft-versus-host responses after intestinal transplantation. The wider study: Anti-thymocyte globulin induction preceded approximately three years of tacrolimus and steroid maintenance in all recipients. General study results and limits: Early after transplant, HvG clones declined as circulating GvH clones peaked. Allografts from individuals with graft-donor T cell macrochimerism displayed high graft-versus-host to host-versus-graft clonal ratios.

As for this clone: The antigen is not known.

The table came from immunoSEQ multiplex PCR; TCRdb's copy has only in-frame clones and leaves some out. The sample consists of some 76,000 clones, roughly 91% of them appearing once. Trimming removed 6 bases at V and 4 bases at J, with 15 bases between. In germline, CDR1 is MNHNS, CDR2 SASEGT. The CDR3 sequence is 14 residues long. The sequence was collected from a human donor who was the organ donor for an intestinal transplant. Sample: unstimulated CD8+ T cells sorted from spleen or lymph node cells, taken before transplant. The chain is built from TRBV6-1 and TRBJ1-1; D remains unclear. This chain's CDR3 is CASSSRRVGTEAFF. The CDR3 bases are TGTGCCAGCAGCAGTAGGCGGGTCGGCACTGAAGCTTTCTTT.